This is a list of T cell receptor beta chains from one sample in a study of blood T cell repertoires in COVID-19. The table came from immunoSEQ multiplex PCR; TCRdb's copy has only in-frame clones and leaves some out. The sample shows some 130,000 clones, about 72% of them seen only once. Sequences were obtained from peripheral blood. These receptors were obtained from an older woman with acute or convalescent COVID-19. Both conserved end residues are part of each CDR3. A D gene is named only where the DNA matches it firmly. Size tells how often a clone was seen (once, few, many) or the class of an expanded clone, and some rows leave it out.

DNA	CDR3	length	V	J	size	D
TGCGCCAGCAGCCAGGAAGGGGGCAGGGGCGGATATGGCTACACCTTC	CASSQEGGRGGYGYTF	16	TRBV4-3	TRBJ1-2	-	TRBD1
TGCGCCAGCAGCCCCCAGACAGGGAGCCATGGCTACACCTTC	CASSPQTGSHGYTF	14	TRBV5-1	TRBJ1-2	few	TRBD1
TGTGCCAGCAGCCCTAGGGGACTAGCGGGAGTTCACGAGCAGTACTTC	CASSPRGLAGVHEQYF	16	TRBV3-1/TRBV3-2	TRBJ2-7	-	TRBD2
TGTGCCAGCTCACCCGGAACAGGCCCCTCTGGGGCCAACGTCCTGACTTTC	CASSPGTGPSGANVLTF	17	TRBV18	TRBJ2-6	-	-
TGTGCCAGCAGCTCCAAATTGGACACCTACTATGGCTACACCTTC	CASSSKLDTYYGYTF	15	TRBV7-2	TRBJ1-2	-	-
TGTGCCAGCAGTTTAGGACTAGCGGAAAACACCGGGGAGCTGTTTTTT	CASSLGLAENTGELFF	16	TRBV28	TRBJ2-2	-	TRBD2
TGCAGCGTTACCGGACAGGGGGAAGGAGTAGGTACCTTC	CSVTGQGEGVGTF	13	TRBV29-1	TRBJ1-2	-	TRBD1
TGTGCCAGCAGTAAGAGAGTTAATGAGCAGTTCTTC	CASSKRVNEQFF	12	TRBV6-5	TRBJ2-1	-	-
TGTGCCAGCACCAGACAGAATTCGCCCCTCCACTTT	CASTRQNSPLHF	12	TRBV6-5	TRBJ1-6	once	-
TGTGCCAGCAGACGGACAGGGGGGAACACCGGGGAGCTGTTTTTT	CASRRTGGNTGELFF	15	TRBV2	TRBJ2-2	-	TRBD1
TGTGCCAGTCTCGACGGTCCAGGGGGGATACAGCCCCAGCATTTT	CASLDGPGGIQPQHF	15	TRBV6-5	TRBJ1-5	-	TRBD1
TGCGCCAGCACCATTCTAGCGGGGGGCATCACCGGGGAGCTGTTTTTT	CASTILAGGITGELFF	16	TRBV5-1	TRBJ2-2	-	TRBD2
TGCGCCAGCAGCCCGGGACTAGCTGGGCTTAATGAGCAGTTCTTC	CASSPGLAGLNEQFF	15	TRBV5-1	TRBJ2-1	few	TRBD2